The 5 T cell receptor beta chains below come from one sample, sequenced in a study of HIV-infected children after antiretroviral therapy interruption. The TCR library was built from RNA with a 3' RACE protocol and unique molecular identifiers. A single record per CDR3 protein comes from TCRdb applying MiXCR to the 3' RACE reads. The data contain over 35,000 distinct CDR3 sequences, about 6.5% of them singletons. Specified treatment: PENTA 11 planned treatment interruption arm or continuous ART arm. Sample: CD45RA+ CD4+ T cells from PBMCs, pooled from several time points, taken from a donor given antiretroviral therapy, either interrupted or continuous. Indicated subset: naive CD4+ CD45RA+ CD45RO- T cells. These receptors were collected from a pool of human donors with HIV.

In its sample, this clonotype was seen many times. The chain couples TRBV5-4 to TRBJ2-6; the D is unclear. CDR3 length: 13 amino acids. The V end was cut by 1 base, the J end by 3 bases, with 2 bases between. Looked up from germline, CDR1 is SGHNT and CDR2 is YYREEE (reference sequence). The CDR3 sequence is CASSLFGANVLTF. CDR3 coding DNA: TGTGCCAGCAGCTTGTTTGGGGCCAACGTCCTGACTTTC.

This clonotype has only a few counts. The chain couples TRBV20-1 to TRBJ1-6, with D maybe TRBD1 (6 bases). Germline lookup yields CDR1 DFQATT and CDR2 SNEGSKA (reference sequence). Trimming stripped 6 bases from V and 7 bases from J, with 16 bases between. The CDR3 sequence is 14 residues long. This CDR3 reads CSANPGAGNSPLHF. Written as DNA, the CDR3 is TGCAGTGCCAATCCGGGGGCCGGGAATTCACCCCTCCACTTT.

This clonotype showed up many times. V and J are TRBV20-1 and TRBJ2-2; 8 nucleotides agree with TRBD2. The CDR3 is made up of 19 amino acids. Germline V gene lookup returns CDR1 DFQATT and CDR2 SNEGSKA (reference sequence). J lost 6 bases, V lost 0 bases, and 18 bases had no gene match. The CDR3 loop is CSARDPLEGAGAGPGELFF. CDR3 DNA sequence: TGCAGTGCTAGAGATCCGCTGGAGGGAGCGGGAGCGGGACCCGGGGAGCTGTTTTTT.

The rearrangement joins TRBV28 to TRBJ1-2; D not certain. This CDR3 contains 12 residues. Germline CDR1 MDHEN, CDR2 SYDVKM. V lost 6 bases to trimming and J lost 7 bases, with 12 bases between them. CDR3 nucleotides: TGTGCCAGCAGCAACCCTACCGGTGGCTACACCTTC. This translates into CASSNPTGGYTF.

The table lists this clonotype with many counts. The chain couples TRBV28 to TRBJ1-5; D ambiguous. Trimming cost V 6 bases and J 7 bases, with 13 bases left between them. CDR1 is MDHEN, CDR2 SYDVKM, per germline. The CDR3 runs to 13 residues. Here the CDR3 reads CASSKTGVQPQHF. The CDR3, as DNA: TGTGCCAGCAGCAAAACCGGTGTACAGCCCCAGCATTTT.